The clone carrying this T cell receptor beta chain was seen ten or more times. This record comes from a study of T-cell reconstitution after alpha-beta-depleted transplantation in children. TCRbeta library construction was performed incorporating unique molecular identifiers. TCRdb passed the PCR reads through MiXCR, listing each CDR3 protein once. Here the sample spans around 200,000 distinct CDR3 sequences, approximately 10% being singletons. This specimen was PBMCs from the stem cell graft donor, taken from the stem cell graft. The clonotype was recovered from a human donor who donated a stem cell graft to a child with acute lymphoblastic leukemia.

In DNA form, the CDR3 reads TGCAGCGTTGTCGCAGGGGGCTCGACAGATACGCAGTATTTT. Translation gives CSVVAGGSTDTQYF. The gene calls are TRBV29-1 and TRBJ2-3, with 8 bases matching TRBD1. With V trimmed by 4 bases and J by 3 bases, 6 bases remained unmatched. Germline CDR1 reads SQVTM; CDR2 reads ANQGSEA. The CDR3 is made up of 14 amino acids.